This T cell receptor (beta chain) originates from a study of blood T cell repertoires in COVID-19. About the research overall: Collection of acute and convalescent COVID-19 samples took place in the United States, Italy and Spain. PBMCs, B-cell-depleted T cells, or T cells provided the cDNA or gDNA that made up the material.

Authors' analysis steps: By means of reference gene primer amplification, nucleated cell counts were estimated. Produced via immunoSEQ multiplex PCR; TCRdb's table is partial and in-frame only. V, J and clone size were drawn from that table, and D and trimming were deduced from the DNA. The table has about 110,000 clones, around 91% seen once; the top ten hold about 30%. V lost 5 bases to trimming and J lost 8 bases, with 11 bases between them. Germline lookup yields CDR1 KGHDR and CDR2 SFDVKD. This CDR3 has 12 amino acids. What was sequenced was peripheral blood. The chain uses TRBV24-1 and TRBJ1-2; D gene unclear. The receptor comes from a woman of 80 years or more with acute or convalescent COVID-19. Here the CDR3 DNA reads TGTGCCACCAGTGCCGGGGTCTTGGGCTACACCTTC. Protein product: CATSAGVLGYTF.